The TCR beta chain described here comes from a study of control samples from healthy donors and cancer patients. The repertoire was sequenced with immunoSEQ multiplex PCR; TCRdb's copy has only in-frame clones and lacks some. The sample holds more than 65,000 clones, under 85% seen once. This CDR3 has 14 residues. V lost 0 bases, J lost 8 bases, and 12 bases lay in between. The germline V gene encodes CDR1 KGHDR and CDR2 SFDVKD. Sequenced material: blood. The genes are TRBV24-1 and TRBJ1-2; no clear D. The receptor comes from a man in his fifties or sixties in good health. CDR3 DNA: TGTGCCACCAGTGATTTGTGGCAGTCGGGAGGCTACACCTTC. Protein: CATSDLWQSGGYTF.